This T cell receptor (beta chain) is drawn from a study of shared clonotypes between healthy human individuals. Study overall: Per donor, three plates held CD4 naive cells, three held CD4 memory, two held CD8 naive and one held CD8 memory.

Original processing notes: Filtering was not the same, since immunoSEQ gave junction-only sequences without quality scores. Profiled with immunoSEQ multiplex PCR; TCRdb holds only in-frame clones, not every one. The V and J calls and the clone size are those of that table, but D and trimming were determined from the DNA. The sample lists roughly 1,000,000 clones, 78% occurring once. The V end was cut by 5 bases, the J end by 8 bases, with 18 bases between. Germline CDR1 and CDR2: SGHVS and FQNEAQ. The CDR3 runs to 14 residues. Comment on this clone: What it binds is not known.

The study's findings and limits: There were few donors, and this limited the genetic and exposure-history diversity represented.

The chain carries TRBV7-8 and TRBJ1-2; D possibly corresponds to TRBD1 (6 bases). Sequenced material: memory CD4+ T cells from PBMCs. Subset denoted: CD45RA-negative fraction. This TCR was recovered from a man younger than 35 in good health. Some clones in this sample may be carry-over from other donors' samples. The CDR3 is CASSPRHDRRGYTF. The CDR3 DNA follows: TGTGCCAGCAGCCCGAGACATGACAGGAGGGGCTACACCTTC.